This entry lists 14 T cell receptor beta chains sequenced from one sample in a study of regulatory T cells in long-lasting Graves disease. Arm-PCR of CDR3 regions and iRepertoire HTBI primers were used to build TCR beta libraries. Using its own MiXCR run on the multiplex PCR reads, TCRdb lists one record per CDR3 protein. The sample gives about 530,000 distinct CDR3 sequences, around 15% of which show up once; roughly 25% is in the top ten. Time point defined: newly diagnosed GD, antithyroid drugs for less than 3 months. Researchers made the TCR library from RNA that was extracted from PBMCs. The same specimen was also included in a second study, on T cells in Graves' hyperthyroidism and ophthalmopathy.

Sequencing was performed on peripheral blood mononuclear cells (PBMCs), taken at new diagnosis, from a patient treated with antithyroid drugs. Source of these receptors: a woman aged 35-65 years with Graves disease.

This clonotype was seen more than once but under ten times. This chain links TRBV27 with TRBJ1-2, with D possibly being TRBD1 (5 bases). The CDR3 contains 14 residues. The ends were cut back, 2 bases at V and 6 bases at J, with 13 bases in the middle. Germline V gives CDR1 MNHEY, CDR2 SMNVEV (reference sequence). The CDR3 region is CASSLVGGLNGYTF. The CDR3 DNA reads TGTGCCAGCAGTTTAGTCGGGGGACTCAATGGCTACACCTTC.

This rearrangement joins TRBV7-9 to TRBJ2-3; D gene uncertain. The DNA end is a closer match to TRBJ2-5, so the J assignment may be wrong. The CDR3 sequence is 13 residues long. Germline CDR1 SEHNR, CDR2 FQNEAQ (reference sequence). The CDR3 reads CASSLRELETQYF. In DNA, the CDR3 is TGTGCCAGCAGCTTAAGAGAGCTTGAGACCCAGTACTTC.

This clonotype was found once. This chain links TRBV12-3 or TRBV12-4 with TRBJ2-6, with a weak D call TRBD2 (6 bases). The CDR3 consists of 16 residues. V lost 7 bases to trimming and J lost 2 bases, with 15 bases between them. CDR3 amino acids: CASTLGGGTGANVLTF. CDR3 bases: TGTGCCAGCACCCTGGGTGGGGGGACTGGGGCCAACGTCCTGACTTTC.

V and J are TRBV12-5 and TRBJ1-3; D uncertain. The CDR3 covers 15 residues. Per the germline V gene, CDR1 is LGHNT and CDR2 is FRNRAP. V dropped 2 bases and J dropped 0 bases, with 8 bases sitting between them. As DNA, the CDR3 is TGTGCTAGTGGTTTGTTCGTCGGCTCTGGAAACACCATATATTTT. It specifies CASGLFVGSGNTIYF.

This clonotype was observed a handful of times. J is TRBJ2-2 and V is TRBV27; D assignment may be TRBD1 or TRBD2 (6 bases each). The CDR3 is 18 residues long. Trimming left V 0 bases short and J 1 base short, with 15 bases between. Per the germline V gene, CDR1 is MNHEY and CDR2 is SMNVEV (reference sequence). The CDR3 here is CASSLSTGATLNTGELFF. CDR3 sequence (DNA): TGTGCCAGCAGTTTATCGACGGGGGCAACGCTGAACACCGGGGAGCTGTTTTTT.

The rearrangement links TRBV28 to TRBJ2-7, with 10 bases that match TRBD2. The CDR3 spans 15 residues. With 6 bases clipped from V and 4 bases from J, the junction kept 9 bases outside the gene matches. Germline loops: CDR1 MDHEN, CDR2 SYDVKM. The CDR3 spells CASRPYLAGAYEQYF. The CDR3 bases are TGTGCCAGCAGACCCTACCTAGCGGGAGCGTACGAGCAGTACTTC.

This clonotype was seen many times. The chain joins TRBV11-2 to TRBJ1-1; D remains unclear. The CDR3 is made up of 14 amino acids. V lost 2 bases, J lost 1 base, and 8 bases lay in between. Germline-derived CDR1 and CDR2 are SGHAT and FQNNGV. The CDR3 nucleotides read TGTGCCAGCAGCTTATTGCGCTGGAACACTGAAGCTTTCTTT. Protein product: CASSLLRWNTEAFF.

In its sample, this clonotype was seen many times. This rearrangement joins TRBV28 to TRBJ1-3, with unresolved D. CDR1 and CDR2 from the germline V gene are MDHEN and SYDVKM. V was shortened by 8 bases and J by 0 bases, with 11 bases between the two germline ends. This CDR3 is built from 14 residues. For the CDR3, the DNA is TGTGCCAGCGGGGAAAGATCCTCTGGAAACACCATATATTTT. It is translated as CASGERSSGNTIYF. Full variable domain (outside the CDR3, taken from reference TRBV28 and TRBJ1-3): DVKVTQSSRYLVKRTGEKVFLECVQDMDHENMFWYRQDPGLGLRLIYFSYDVKMKEKGDIPEGYSVSREKKERFSLILESASTNQTSMYLCASGERSSGNTIYFGEGSWLTVV.

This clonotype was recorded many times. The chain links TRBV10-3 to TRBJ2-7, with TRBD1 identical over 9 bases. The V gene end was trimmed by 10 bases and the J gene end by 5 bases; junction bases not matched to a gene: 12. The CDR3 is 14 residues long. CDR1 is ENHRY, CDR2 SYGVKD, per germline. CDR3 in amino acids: CATNYMTGGNEQYF. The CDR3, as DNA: TGTGCCACCAATTACATGACAGGGGGTAACGAGCAGTACTTC.

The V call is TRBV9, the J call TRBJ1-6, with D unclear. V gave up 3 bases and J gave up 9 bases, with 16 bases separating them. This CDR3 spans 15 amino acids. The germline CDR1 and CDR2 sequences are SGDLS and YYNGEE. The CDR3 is CASSAGLGEGSPLHF. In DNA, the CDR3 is TGTGCCAGCAGCGCCGGACTAGGCGAGGGTTCACCCCTCCACTTT.

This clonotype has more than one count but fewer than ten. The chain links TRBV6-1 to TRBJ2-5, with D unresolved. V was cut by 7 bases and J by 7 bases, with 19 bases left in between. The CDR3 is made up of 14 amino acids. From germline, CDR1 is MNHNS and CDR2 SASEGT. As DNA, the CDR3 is TGTGCCAGCAAGCCGGACGGACCGCTAGGGACCCAGTACTTC. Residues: CASKPDGPLGTQYF.

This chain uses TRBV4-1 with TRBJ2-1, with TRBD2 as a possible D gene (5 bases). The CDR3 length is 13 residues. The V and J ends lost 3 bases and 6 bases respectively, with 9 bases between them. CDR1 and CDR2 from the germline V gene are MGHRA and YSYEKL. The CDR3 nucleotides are TGCGCCAGCAGCCAGGAGAGCGGCAATGAGCAGTTCTTC. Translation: CASSQESGNEQFF.

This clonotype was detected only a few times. The CDR3 DNA sequence: TGTGCCTGGAGTGTACGGGGCCCCGATTATGGCTACACCTTC. This encodes CAWSVRGPDYGYTF. The V gene is TRBV30, the J gene TRBJ1-2, with a possible D match to TRBD1 (5 bases). CDR1 is GTSNPN, CDR2 SVGIG, per germline (reference sequence). The V and J ends lost 0 bases and 5 bases respectively, with 13 bases between them. CDR3 length: 14 residues. Full variable domain (outside the CDR3, taken from reference TRBV30 and TRBJ1-2): SQTIHQWPATLVQPVGSPLSLECTVEGTSNPNLYWYRQAAGRGLQLLFYSVGIGQISSEVPQNLSASRPQDRQFILSSKKLLLSDSGFYLCAWSVRGPDYGYTFGSGTRLTVV.

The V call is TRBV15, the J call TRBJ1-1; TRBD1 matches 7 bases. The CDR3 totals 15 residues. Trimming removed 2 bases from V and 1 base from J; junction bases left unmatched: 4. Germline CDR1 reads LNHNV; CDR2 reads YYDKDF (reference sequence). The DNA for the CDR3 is TGTGCCACCAGCAGAAATACAGGGGCGAACACTGAAGCTTTCTTT. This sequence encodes CATSRNTGANTEAFF.